The clone carrying this T cell receptor (beta chain) was recorded only once. The antigen is not known. This sample is drawn from a study of shared clonotypes between healthy human individuals. General study results and limits: Only blood was sampled; tissue repertoires likely differ.

This CDR3 region has 12 residues. The V end lost 4 bases, the J end lost 2 bases, and 7 bases lay between the germline ends. The germline gives CDR1 SGHNT, CDR2 YYREEE (reference sequence). CD4+ cells yielded CD45RA+ naive and CD45RA-negative memory subsets. Per the authors' pipeline: Filtering was not the same, since immunoSEQ gave junction-only sequences without quality scores. Sequencing was performed with immunoSEQ multiplex PCR; in TCRdb, only in-frame clones are kept and a portion is missing. D and trimming come from the DNA, and the V and J calls and clone size come from that table. In the table there are approximately 320,000 clones, approximately 79% of which are singletons.

The chain employs TRBV5-4 and TRBJ2-7; D gene unclear. Sequencing was done on a sample of memory CD4+ T cells sorted from blood. Subset indicated: CD45RA-negative fraction. The sequence came from a man aged 25-45 years in good health. The CDR3 loop is CASSPNTYEQYF. In nucleotides, the CDR3 is TGTGCCAGCAGCCCCAACACCTACGAGCAGTACTTC.